This TCR beta chain was captured by sequencing in a study of T cells after yellow fever vaccination. About the research overall: Fractions with few cells were prepared using SMART-Seq v4 Ultra Low Input.

Whole-study findings and limits: Booster sampling recovered most clones from primary vaccination (nearly 98% CD4, just over 85% CD8). The secondary T-cell response peaked on day 5, not day 15, but was weaker.

Conversion of TCR transcripts into cDNA relied on 5'RACE template switching, which added a universal primer site and UMIs. One entry per CDR3 protein results from TCRdb running MiXCR on the 5' RACE reads. The data show 250,000 to 350,000 distinct CDR3 sequences, approximately 4.3% seen once. Only a few counts were recorded for this clonotype. Its specificity is unknown. Material: PBMCs, obtained 15 days after the yellow fever booster vaccination. The origin of this receptor is a man younger than 35 who received the YFV17D yellow fever vaccine.

The CDR3 loop reads CASSLVSGWSNQPQHF. DNA of the CDR3: TGTGCCAGCAGCTTAGTTTCGGGGTGGAGCAATCAGCCCCAGCATTTT. This chain links TRBV7-9 with TRBJ1-5; no firm D call. The V and J ends lost 1 base and 1 base respectively, with 11 bases between them. The CDR3 loop spans 16 amino acids. The germline CDR1 and CDR2 sequences are SEHNR and FQNEAQ (reference sequence).